Listed here is a single T cell receptor beta chain. This sample was included in a study of blood T cell repertoires in COVID-19. On the study more broadly: COVID-19 samples from acute and convalescent phases originated in the United States, Italy and Spain.

The germline V and J ends were trimmed by 6 bases and 4 bases, with 15 bases remaining between them. The CDR3 is made up of 14 amino acids. CDR1 and CDR2 from the germline V gene are LGHNA and YNFKEQ. Clones were read by immunoSEQ multiplex PCR, and TCRdb kept only the in-frame ones, dropping some. The data contain 35,000 to 45,000 clones, about nine tenths of them singletons. The chain combines TRBV4-2 with TRBJ2-5; weak D call: TRBD2 (5 bases). Sequenced material: peripheral blood. The receptor was isolated from a man aged 55-75 years with acute or convalescent COVID-19. CDR3 sequence (DNA): TGTGCCAGCAGGGAAAATGGCCGGGGAGAGACCCAGTACTTC. Its translation: CASRENGRGETQYF.